This T cell receptor beta chain comes out of a study of immune evolution from preneoplasia to lung adenocarcinoma. Data came from immunoSEQ multiplex PCR; TCRdb stores just in-frame clones and leaves some out. The table lists around 13,000 clones, less than 85% of them singletons. The germline CDR1 and CDR2 sequences are SGHDT and YYEEEE. This CDR3 is built from 15 residues. The V segment lost 0 bases and the J segment 2 bases; nucleotides outside the gene matches: 3. The source of this sequence is a person in their 70s with lung adenocarcinoma. The rearrangement links TRBV5-6 to TRBJ2-3, with 7 bases aligning to TRBD2. The sequencing sample was made of FFPE minimally invasive lung adenocarcinoma tissue. Written as DNA, the CDR3 is TGTGCCAGCAGCTTGGAACGGGACTACACAGATACGCAGTATTTT. Protein: CASSLERDYTDTQYF.